The source of this TCR beta chain is a study of chemoradiotherapy in HPV16-positive cancers. The study's findings and limits: Better recurrence-free survival went with HPV-responsive T-cell expansion in HPV16-positive patients. The functional HPV-specific definition rests on just two HPV16-positive patients. Candidate HPV-specific clones and E7-related TCR motifs grew in tumor during treatment.

Repertoires were sampled repeatedly during chemoradiotherapy. Produced via immunoSEQ multiplex PCR; TCRdb's table is partial and in-frame only. The table has some 15,000 clones, just over 85% seen once. A note on this clone: The antigen remains undetermined.

This TCR was recovered from a human donor with HPV-associated anogenital cancer. The sample in question was blood, obtained from a patient who underwent chemoradiotherapy.

The chain's CDR3 is CASSIRLPPTNTEAFF. In DNA form, the CDR3 reads TGTGCCAGTAGTATACGGCTACCCCCAACGAACACTGAAGCTTTCTTT. The V gene is TRBV19, the J gene TRBJ1-1, with D unresolved. The CDR3 has 16 amino acids. The ends were cut back, 2 bases at V and 1 base at J, with 14 bases in the middle. Germline V lookup: CDR1 LNHDA, CDR2 SQIVND (reference sequence).